This T cell receptor beta chain originates from a study of blood T cells in healthy people across ages. This clonotype has more than one count but fewer than ten. Its cognate antigen is unknown. Together with a sample-barcoded 5' primer, a J-beta primer mix was included in a second PCR lasting 7 to 11 cycles. Every single cDNA molecule received a tag from a template-switch adaptor with 12 random nucleotides. Researchers report that each sample yielded at least 2.5 million CDR3-containing paired-end reads. TCRdb passed the 5' RACE reads through MiXCR, listing each CDR3 protein once. Of fewer than 1.5 million distinct CDR3 sequences listed, 42% are singletons. Caucasian, healthy and from Russia, the donors were aged between about 6 and 90. Germline CDR1 is SGHDT and CDR2 is YYEEEE. The CDR3 has 13 residues. The V gene lost 3 bases and the J gene lost 8 bases, with 12 bases spanning the gap. Broader study findings: As age increased, TCR beta diversity per million T cells fell in a roughly linear fashion.

Sequencing used blood. V is TRBV5-6 and J is TRBJ2-1, with TRBD2 as a possible D gene (6 bases). The receptor was derived from a woman aged 18-29 years in good health. Here the CDR3 reads CASSSGTLDEQFF. CDR3 in DNA: TGTGCCAGCAGCTCCGGGACTTTGGATGAGCAGTTCTTC.